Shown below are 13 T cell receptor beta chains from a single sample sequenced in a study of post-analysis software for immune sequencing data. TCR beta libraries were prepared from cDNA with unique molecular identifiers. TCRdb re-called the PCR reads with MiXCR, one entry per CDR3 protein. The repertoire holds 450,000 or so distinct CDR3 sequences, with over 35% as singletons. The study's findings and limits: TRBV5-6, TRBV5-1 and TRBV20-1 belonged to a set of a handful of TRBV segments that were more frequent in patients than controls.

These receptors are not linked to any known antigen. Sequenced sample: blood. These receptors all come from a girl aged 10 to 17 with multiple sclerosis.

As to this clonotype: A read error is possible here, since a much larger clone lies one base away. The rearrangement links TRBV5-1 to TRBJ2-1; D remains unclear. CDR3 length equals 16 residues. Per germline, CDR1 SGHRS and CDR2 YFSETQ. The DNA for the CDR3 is TGCGCCAGCAGCTTGGCCGCCGGGCTCTCCTACAATGAGCAGTGCTTC. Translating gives CASSLAAGLSYNEQCF.

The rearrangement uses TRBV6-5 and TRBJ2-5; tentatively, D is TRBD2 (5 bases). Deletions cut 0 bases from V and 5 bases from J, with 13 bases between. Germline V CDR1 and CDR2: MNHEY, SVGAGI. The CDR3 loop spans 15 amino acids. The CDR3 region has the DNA TGTGCCAGCAGTTACTCGAGTGGGAGCGCTGAGACCCAGTACTTC. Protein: CASSYSSGSAETQYF.

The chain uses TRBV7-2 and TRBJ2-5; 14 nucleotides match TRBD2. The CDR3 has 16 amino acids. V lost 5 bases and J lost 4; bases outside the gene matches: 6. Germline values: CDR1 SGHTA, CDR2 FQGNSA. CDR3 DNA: TGTGCCAGCAGCGGGGGACTAGCGGGAGAAAGAGAGACCCAGTACTTC. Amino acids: CASSGGLAGERETQYF.

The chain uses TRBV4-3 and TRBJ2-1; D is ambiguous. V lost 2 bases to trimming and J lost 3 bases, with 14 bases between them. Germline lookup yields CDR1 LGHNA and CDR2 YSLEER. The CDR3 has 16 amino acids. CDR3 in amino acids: CASSQRAATGYNEQFF. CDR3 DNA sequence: TGCGCCAGCAGCCAAAGGGCGGCGACCGGCTACAATGAGCAGTTCTTC.

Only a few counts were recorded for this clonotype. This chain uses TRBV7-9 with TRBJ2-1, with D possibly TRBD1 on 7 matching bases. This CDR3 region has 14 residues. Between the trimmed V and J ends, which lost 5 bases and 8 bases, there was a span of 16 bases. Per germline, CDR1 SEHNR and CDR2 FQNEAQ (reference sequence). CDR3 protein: CASSHPRDSHEQFF. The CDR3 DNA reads TGTGCCAGCAGCCACCCGCGGGACAGCCATGAGCAGTTCTTC.

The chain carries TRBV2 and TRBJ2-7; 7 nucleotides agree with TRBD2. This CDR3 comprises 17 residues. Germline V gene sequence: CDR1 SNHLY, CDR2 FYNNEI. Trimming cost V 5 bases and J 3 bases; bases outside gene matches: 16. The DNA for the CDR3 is TGTGCCAGCAGTCCCCAAAGCGGGGAACCACCTCACTACGAGCAGTACTTC. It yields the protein CASSPQSGEPPHYEQYF.

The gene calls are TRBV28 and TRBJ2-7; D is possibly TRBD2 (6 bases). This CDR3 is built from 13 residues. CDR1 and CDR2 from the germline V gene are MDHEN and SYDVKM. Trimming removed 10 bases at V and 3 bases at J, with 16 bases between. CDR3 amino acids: CATGTGGLYEQYF. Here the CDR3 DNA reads TGTGCCACCGGGACTGGCGGACTCTACGAGCAGTACTTC.

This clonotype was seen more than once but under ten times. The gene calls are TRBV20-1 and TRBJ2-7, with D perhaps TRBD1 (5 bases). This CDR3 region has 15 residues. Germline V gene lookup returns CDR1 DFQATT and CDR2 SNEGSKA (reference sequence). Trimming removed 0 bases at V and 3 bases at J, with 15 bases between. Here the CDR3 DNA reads TGCAGTGCTAGAGAAGATCACAGGAGTCTCTACGAGCAGTACTTC. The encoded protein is CSAREDHRSLYEQYF.

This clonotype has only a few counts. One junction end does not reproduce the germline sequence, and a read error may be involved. The CDR3 spells CSARGGTGSSGANVPTF. DNA for the CDR3: TGCAGTGCTCGTGGGGGGACAGGCTCCTCTGGGGCCAACGTCCCGACTTTC. The chain couples TRBV20-1 to TRBJ2-6; 8 bases line up with TRBD1. Germline lookup yields CDR1 DFQATT and CDR2 SNEGSKA (reference sequence). This CDR3 spans 17 amino acids.

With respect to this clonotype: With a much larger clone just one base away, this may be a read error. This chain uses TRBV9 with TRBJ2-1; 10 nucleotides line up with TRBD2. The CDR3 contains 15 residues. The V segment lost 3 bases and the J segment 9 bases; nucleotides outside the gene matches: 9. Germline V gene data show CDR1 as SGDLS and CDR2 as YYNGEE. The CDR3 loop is CASSALAGGTIEQFF. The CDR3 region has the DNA TGTGCCAGCAGCGCCTTAGCGGGAGGAACCATTGAGCAGTTCTTC.

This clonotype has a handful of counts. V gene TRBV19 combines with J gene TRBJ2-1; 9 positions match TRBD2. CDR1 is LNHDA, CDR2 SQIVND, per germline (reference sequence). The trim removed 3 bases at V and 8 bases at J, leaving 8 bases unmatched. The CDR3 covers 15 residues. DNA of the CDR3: TGTGCCAGTAGTATCGAGGGGACTAGCCGTGATGAGCAGTTCTTC. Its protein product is CASSIEGTSRDEQFF.

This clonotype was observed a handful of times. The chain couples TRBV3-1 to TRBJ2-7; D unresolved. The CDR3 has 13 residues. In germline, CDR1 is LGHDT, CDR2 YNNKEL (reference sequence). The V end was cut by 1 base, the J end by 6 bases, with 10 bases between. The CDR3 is CASSQVLQTEQYF. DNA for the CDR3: TGTGCCAGCAGCCAAGTTTTGCAGACCGAGCAGTACTTC.

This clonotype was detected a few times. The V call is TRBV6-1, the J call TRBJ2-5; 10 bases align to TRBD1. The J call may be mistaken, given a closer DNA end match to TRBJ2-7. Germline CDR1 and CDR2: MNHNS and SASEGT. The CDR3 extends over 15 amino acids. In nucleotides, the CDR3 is TGTGCCAGCCACGCCACCGGGACAGGGGCTTACGAGCAGTACTTC. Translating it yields CASHATGTGAYEQYF.